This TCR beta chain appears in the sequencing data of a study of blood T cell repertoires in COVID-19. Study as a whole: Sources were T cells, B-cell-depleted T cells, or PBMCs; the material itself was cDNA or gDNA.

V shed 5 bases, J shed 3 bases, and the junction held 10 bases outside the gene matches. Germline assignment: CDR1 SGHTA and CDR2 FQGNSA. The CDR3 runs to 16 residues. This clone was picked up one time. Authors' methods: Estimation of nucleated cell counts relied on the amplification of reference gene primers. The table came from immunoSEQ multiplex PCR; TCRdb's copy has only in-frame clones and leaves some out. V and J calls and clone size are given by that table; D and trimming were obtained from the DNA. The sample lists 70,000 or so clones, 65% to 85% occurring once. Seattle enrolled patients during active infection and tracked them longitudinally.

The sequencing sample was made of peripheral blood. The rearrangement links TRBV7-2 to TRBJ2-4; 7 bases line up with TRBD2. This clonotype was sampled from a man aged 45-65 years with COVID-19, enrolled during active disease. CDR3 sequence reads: CASSPRLAIVKNIQYF. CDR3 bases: TGTGCCAGCAGCCCGAGACTAGCAATTGTCAAAAACATTCAGTACTTC.